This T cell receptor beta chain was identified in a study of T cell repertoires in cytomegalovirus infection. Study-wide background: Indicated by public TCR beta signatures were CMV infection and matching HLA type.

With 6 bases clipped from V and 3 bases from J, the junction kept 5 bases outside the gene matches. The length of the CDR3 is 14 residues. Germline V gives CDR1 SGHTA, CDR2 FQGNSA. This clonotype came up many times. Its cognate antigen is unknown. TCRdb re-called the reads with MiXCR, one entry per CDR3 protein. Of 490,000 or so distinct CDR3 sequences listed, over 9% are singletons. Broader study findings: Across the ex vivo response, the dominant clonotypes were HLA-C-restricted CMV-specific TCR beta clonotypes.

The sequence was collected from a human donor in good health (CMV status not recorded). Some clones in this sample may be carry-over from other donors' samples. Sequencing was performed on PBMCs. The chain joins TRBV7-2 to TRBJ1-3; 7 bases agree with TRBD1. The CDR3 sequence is CASSAQGHGNTIYF. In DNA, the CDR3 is TGTGCCAGCAGTGCACAGGGGCATGGAAACACCATATATTTT.